The sequence of this T cell receptor (beta chain) was determined in a study of blood T cell repertoires in COVID-19. Germline CDR1 MNHEY, CDR2 SMNVEV (reference sequence). The CDR3 consists of 13 residues. V lost 5 bases, J lost 4 bases, and 3 bases stayed unmatched. The protocol was immunoSEQ multiplex PCR, while the TCRdb copy is restricted to in-frame clones and leaves out a portion. Among about 48,000 clones listed, roughly 84% were seen once. The chain combines TRBV27 with TRBJ1-2, with TRBD1 identical over 8 bases. Sequenced: peripheral blood. This TCR derives from a man between 65 and 85 years old with acute or convalescent COVID-19. The CDR3 region is CASSATGGYGYTF. Here the CDR3 DNA reads TGTGCCAGCAGTGCTACAGGGGGCTATGGCTACACCTTC.